This T cell receptor (beta chain) was recovered during a study of response to subunit inactivated influenza vaccine. This clonotype was seen a few times. Per the germline V gene, CDR1 is SGHAT and CDR2 is FQNNGV. The CDR3 runs 16 residues. J gave up 0 bases and V 1 base, and 2 bases lay outside the gene matches. TCRdb re-called the RT-PCR reads through MiXCR, storing one row per CDR3 protein. The sample includes roughly 620,000 distinct CDR3 sequences, 10% to 12% of them seen just once. This sample also belongs to another study, concerning T cells expressing NK-cell markers. That paper states: cDNA encoding TCR beta was synthesized via 5'RACE template switching incorporating UMIs. The TCR beta repertoires originated in sorted CD3+CD56+NKG2C+, CD3+CD56+NKG2C- and CD3+CD56-NKG2C+ T cells. Among CD8+ T cells from five or six donors, dominant NKG2C+ clonotypes accounted for roughly 1.0-7.0%. The HCMV specificity of the expanded NKG2C+ T cell clones stayed unresolved.

The sequence was collected from a man aged 50 or older who received an inactivated influenza vaccine. The sample here was PBMCs from blood, taken on the day of vaccination. V is TRBV11-2 and J is TRBJ2-2; 7 nucleotides agree with TRBD1. The CDR3 coding sequence is TGTGCCAGCAGCTTAGCGGGACAGACGAACACCGGGGAGCTGTTTTTT. This sequence encodes CASSLAGQTNTGELFF. Full variable domain (missing parts from reference TRBV11-2 and TRBJ2-2): EAGVAQSPRYKIIEKRQSVAFWCNPISGHATLYWYQQILGQGPKLLIQFQNNGVVDDSQLPKDRFSAERLKGVDSTLKIQPAKLEDSAVYLCASSLAGQTNTGELFFGEGSRLTVL.